Detailed here is one T cell receptor (beta chain). What it binds is not known. Systemic immunosuppression or autoimmune disease history was grounds to exclude patients. This record comes from a study of OX40 agonist ivuxolimab in advanced cancers. Study in general: Males comprised about 84% of the group, whose mean age was about 60 years (range 23 to 79). Earlier treatment with anti-PD-1, anti-PD-L1 or anti-CTLA-4 was permitted, and under 50% had received some. Overall study results and limits: Mean expanded clone counts were higher in CD8+ than CD4+ T cells.

The repertoire was sequenced with immunoSEQ multiplex PCR; TCRdb's copy has only in-frame clones and lacks some. This sample has 65,000 to 80,000 clones, with around 87% found just once. The CDR3 loop spans 18 amino acids. With V trimmed by 3 bases and J by 1 base, 5 bases remained unmatched. The germline V gene encodes CDR1 MNHEY and CDR2 SMNVEV (reference sequence). The specimen was CD4+ or CD8+ T cells sorted from blood, collected in a trial of the OX40 agonist ivuxolimab. The receptor was derived from an adult with an advanced solid tumor such as melanoma, head and neck, liver or kidney cancer. This chain uses TRBV27 with TRBJ2-6; TRBD2 matches 11 bases. As DNA, the CDR3 is TGTGCCAGCAGTTTCGGGACTAGCGGAGGATCTGGGGCCAACGTCCTGACTTTC. This sequence encodes CASSFGTSGGSGANVLTF.